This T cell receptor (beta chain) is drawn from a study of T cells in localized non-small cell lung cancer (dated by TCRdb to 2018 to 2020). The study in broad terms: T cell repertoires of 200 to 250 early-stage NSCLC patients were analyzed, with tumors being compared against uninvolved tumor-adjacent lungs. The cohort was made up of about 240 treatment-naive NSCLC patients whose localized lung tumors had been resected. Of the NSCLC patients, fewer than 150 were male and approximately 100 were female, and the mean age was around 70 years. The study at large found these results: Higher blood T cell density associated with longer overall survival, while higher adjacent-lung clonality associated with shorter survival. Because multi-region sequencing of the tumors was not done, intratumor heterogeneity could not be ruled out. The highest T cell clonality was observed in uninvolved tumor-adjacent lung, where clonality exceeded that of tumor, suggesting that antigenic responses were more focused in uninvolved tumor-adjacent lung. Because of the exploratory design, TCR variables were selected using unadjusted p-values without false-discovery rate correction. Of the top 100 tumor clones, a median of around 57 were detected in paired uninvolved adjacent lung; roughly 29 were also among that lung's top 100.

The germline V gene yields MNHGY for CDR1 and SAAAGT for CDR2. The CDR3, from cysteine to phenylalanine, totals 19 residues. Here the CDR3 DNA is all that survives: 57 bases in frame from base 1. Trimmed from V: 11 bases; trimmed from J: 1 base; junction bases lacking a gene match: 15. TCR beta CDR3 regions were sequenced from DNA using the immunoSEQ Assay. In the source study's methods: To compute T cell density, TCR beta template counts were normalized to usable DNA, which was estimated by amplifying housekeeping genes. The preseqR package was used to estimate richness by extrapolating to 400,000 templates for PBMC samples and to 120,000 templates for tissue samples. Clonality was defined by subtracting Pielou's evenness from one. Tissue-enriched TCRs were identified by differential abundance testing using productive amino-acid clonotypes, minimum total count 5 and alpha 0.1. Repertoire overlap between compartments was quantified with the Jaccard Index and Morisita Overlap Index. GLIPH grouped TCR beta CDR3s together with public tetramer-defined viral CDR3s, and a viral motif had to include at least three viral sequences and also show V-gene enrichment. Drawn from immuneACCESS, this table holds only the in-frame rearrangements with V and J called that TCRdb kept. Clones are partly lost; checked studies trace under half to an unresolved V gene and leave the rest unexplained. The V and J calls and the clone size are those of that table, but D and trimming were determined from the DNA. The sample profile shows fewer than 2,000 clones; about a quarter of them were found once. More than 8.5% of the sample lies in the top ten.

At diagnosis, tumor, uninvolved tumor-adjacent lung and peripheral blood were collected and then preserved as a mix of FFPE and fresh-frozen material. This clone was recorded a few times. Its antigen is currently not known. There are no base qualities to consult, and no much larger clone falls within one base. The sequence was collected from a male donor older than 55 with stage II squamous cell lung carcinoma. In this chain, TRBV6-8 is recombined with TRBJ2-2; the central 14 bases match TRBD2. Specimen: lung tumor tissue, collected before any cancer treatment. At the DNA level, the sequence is TGTGCCGACCTAGCCGGGACTAGCGGGAGAGGGGGGAACACCGGGGAGCTGTTTTTT. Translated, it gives CADLAGTSGRGGNTGELFF.